These 11 T cell receptor beta chains were all obtained from the same sample, sequenced in a study of post-analysis software for immune sequencing data. Presence of unique molecular identifiers characterized the TCR beta cDNA libraries. TCRdb itself ran the PCR reads through MiXCR, one entry per CDR3 protein. The sample includes hundreds of thousands of distinct CDR3 sequences, roughly 58% seen only once; the top ten take 4.6%. Points from the study as a whole: Comparison of patients with controls showed five TRBV segments more frequent in patients, TRBV5-6, TRBV5-1 and TRBV20-1 among them.

No antigen has been identified for these receptors. Sequenced material: blood. The receptors stem from a girl aged 5-17 years with multiple sclerosis.

The chain carries TRBV7-9 and TRBJ2-7; D is unclear. V was trimmed by 4 bases and J by 5 bases, leaving 9 bases between them. The CDR3 is 12 amino acids. The germline gives CDR1 SEHNR, CDR2 FQNEAQ (reference sequence). CDR3 sequence (DNA): TGTGCCAGCAGCTCGAACTGGGACGAGCAGTACTTC. Translated: CASSSNWDEQYF.

The chain employs TRBV7-2 and TRBJ2-7; 7 bases map to TRBD2. J lost 0 bases, V lost 8 bases, and 10 bases had no gene match. This CDR3 has 15 amino acids. Germline-derived CDR1 and CDR2 are SGHTA and FQGNSA. Here the CDR3 DNA reads TGTGCCAGCGGTCACGGACGCGGGAGCTCCTACGAGCAGTACTTC. This encodes CASGHGRGSSYEQYF. The variable domain in full, with the rest retrieved from reference TRBV7-2 and TRBJ2-7, is GAGVSQSPSNKVTEKGKDVELRCDPISGHTALYWYRQSLGQGLEFLIYFQGNSAPDKSGLPSDRFSAERTGGSVSTLTIQRTQQEDSAVYLCASGHGRGSSYEQYFGPGTRLTVT.

This chain links TRBV3-1 with TRBJ1-6; maybe TRBD1 (6 bases). The CDR3 has 19 residues. V was trimmed by 0 bases and J by 0 bases, leaving 15 bases between them. Germline V gene data show CDR1 as LGHDT and CDR2 as YNNKEL (reference sequence). DNA of the CDR3: TGTGCCAGCAGCCAAGATTTGGGGGGCTGGAGCTCCTATAATTCACCCCTCCACTTT. Protein sequence: CASSQDLGGWSSYNSPLHF.

This clonotype turned up a few times. The J gene is TRBJ2-3, the V gene TRBV6-5; 12 bases fit TRBD2. The CDR3 has 16 residues. The ends lost 1 base at V and 4 bases at J; junction bases unmatched: 3. Per germline, CDR1 MNHEY and CDR2 SVGAGI. For the CDR3, the DNA is TGTGCCAGCAGTTACTTGCTAGCGGGAGGGGCAGATACGCAGTATTTT. This encodes CASSYLLAGGADTQYF.

This clonotype was counted many times. The V gene is TRBV5-1, the J gene TRBJ2-6, with D perhaps TRBD1 (5 bases). Germline CDR1 reads SGHRS; CDR2 reads YFSETQ. The CDR3 has 15 residues. V was pared by 0 bases and J by 2 bases, with 6 bases between. The chain's CDR3 is CASSLVGAGANVLTF. The CDR3 region has the DNA TGCGCCAGCAGCTTGGTAGGGGCTGGGGCCAACGTCCTGACTTTC. Using reference TRBV5-1 and TRBJ2-6 for the parts outside the CDR3, the full variable domain is KAGVTQTPRYLIKTRGQQVTLSCSPISGHRSVSWYQQTPGQGLQFLFEYFSETQRNKGNFPGRFSGRQFSNSRSEMNVSTLELGDSALYLCASSLVGAGANVLTFGAGSRLTVL.

The V gene is TRBV7-9, the J gene TRBJ2-7; D may be TRBD2 (6 bases). This CDR3 is 17 amino acids long. Germline CDR1 SEHNR, CDR2 FQNEAQ (reference sequence). Trimming took 1 base from V and 5 from J, leaving 21 bases between them. This CDR3 reads CASSLVSEAWRRDEQYF. The CDR3 DNA is TGTGCCAGCAGCTTAGTTTCCGAAGCATGGAGGAGGGACGAGCAGTACTTC.

The chain is built from TRBV27 and TRBJ2-2; D not certain. V was pared by 6 bases and J by 6 bases, with 8 bases between. This CDR3 spans 12 amino acids. Germline CDR1 MNHEY, CDR2 SMNVEV (reference sequence). CDR3 loop: CASSWFAGELFF. CDR3 nucleotide sequence: TGTGCCAGCAGCTGGTTTGCCGGGGAGCTGTTTTTT.

The rearrangement links TRBV29-1 to TRBJ2-5; the match to TRBD1 covers 7 bases. Germline V CDR1 and CDR2: SQVTM, ANQGSEA. The CDR3 covers 13 residues. Trimming took 3 bases from V and 5 from J; bases not matched to a gene: 6. The CDR3 region is CSVDAGGRETQYF. In nucleotides, the CDR3 is TGCAGCGTTGACGCAGGGGGTCGGGAGACCCAGTACTTC.

The chain uses TRBV7-2 and TRBJ2-7; D is unresolved. This CDR3 spans 15 amino acids. Germline V lookup: CDR1 SGHTA, CDR2 FQGNSA. Trimming left V 4 bases short and J 1 base short, with 14 bases between. DNA for the CDR3: TGTGCCAGCAGCTATCGGACGGCCGGATCCTACGAGCAGTACTTC. Protein: CASSYRTAGSYEQYF.

V gene TRBV5-6 combines with J gene TRBJ2-3, with D perhaps matching TRBD1 (6 bases). Trimming took off 4 bases at V and 2 bases at J, with 14 bases between the two ends. The CDR3 length is 15 residues. Germline lookup yields CDR1 SGHDT and CDR2 YYEEEE. The CDR3 region has the DNA TGTGCCAGCAGCCCGACAGGATTTTACACAGATACGCAGTATTTT. Amino acid sequence: CASSPTGFYTDTQYF. The full variable domain, with the rest looked up from reference TRBV5-6 and TRBJ2-3, is DAGVTQSPTHLIKTRGQQVTLRCSPKSGHDTVSWYQQALGQGPQFIFQYYEEEERQRGNFPDRFSGHQFPNYSSELNVNALLLGDSALYLCASSPTGFYTDTQYFGPGTRLTVL.

This clonotype came up once. This chain uses TRBV18 with TRBJ1-1, with no clear D. Germline assignment: CDR1 KGHSH and CDR2 LQKENI. Trimming removed 2 bases from V and 0 bases from J, with 7 bases in between. CDR3 length: 14 residues. Written as DNA, the CDR3 is TGTGCCAGCTCACCAGAACGGATGAACACTGAAGCTTTCTTT. This gives the protein CASSPERMNTEAFF.